These T cell receptor beta chains were read from a single sample in a study of CD4 T cells in relation to SARS-CoV-2 and coronaviruses. Using immunoSEQ multiplex PCR, the repertoire was profiled, and TCRdb retains in-frame clones only, with some absent. Among more than 20,000 clones listed, under 70% were seen once. Their recognized antigens are unknown. Sequenced input: CD4+ T cells from PBMCs, cultured in vitro. These receptors came from a human donor in good health. CDR3s include the opening cysteine and the closing phenylalanine or tryptophan. D genes are given only for firm matches. For some rows the clone size is stated as once, few or many, or as a class when expanded; others skip it.

clone size	D gene	V gene	J gene	CDR3 DNA	CDR3 protein
.	TRBD1	TRBV9	TRBJ2-1	TGTGCCAGCAGCGCCGGGACAGGGTTGTACAATGAGCAGTTCTTC	CASSAGTGLYNEQFF
.	.	TRBV4-1	TRBJ1-1	TGCGCCAGCAGCCAAGTTAAGGGGGTAGGTGAAGCTTTCTTT	CASSQVKGVGEAFF
.	.	TRBV5-1	TRBJ2-2	TGCGCCAGCAGCTTGGAAGGGGGGAACACCGGGGAGCTGTTTTTT	CASSLEGGNTGELFF
.	TRBD1	TRBV2	TRBJ2-7	TGTGCCAGCAGTAACGACAGGGGGTGGTCCTACGAGCAGTACTTC	CASSNDRGWSYEQYF
.	.	TRBV25-1	TRBJ2-7	TGTGCCAGCACCCCCGGGCACACCTACGAGCAGTACTTC	CASTPGHTYEQYF
.	TRBD2	TRBV7-9	TRBJ2-3	TGTGCCAGCACCAACCCGGCGGGGGGCACAGATACGCAGTATTTT	CASTNPAGGTDTQYF
few	TRBD2	TRBV6-5	TRBJ2-1	TGTGCCAGCAGTATTAGCGGGGTCGGGTACAATGAGCAGTTCTTC	CASSISGVGYNEQFF
.	.	TRBV20-1	TRBJ1-2	TGCAGTGCTAGTGAGGCCGGGGAGTTAGGCTACACCTTC	CSASEAGELGYTF
.	.	TRBV4-1	TRBJ2-1	TGCGCCAGCACCTCGGTTAGCGGAGGCTCCTACAATGAGCAGTTCTTC	CASTSVSGGSYNEQFF
.	TRBD1	TRBV30	TRBJ2-1	TGTGCCCTTTTGCGACAGGGCTCCTACAATGAGCAGTTCTTC	CALLRQGSYNEQFF
.	.	TRBV4-3	TRBJ2-5	TGCGCCAGCAGCCAAGATGCTAGACACCAAGAGACCCAGTACTTC	CASSQDARHQETQYF
.	.	TRBV5-1	TRBJ2-2	TGCGCCAGCAGCTTGGGACATCTAAGGGACGGGGAGCTGTTTTTT	CASSLGHLRDGELFF
.	.	TRBV7-2	TRBJ1-1	TGTGCCAGCAGCGTAAGTCGGGACCTTCCTCCCGGGACTGAAGCTTTCTTT	CASSVSRDLPPGTEAFF
.	.	TRBV9	TRBJ1-6	TGTGCCAGCAGCGTACCCGACCCAGATAATTCACCCCTCCACTTT	CASSVPDPDNSPLHF
.	TRBD1	TRBV3-1/TRBV3-2	TRBJ2-7	TGTGCCAGCAGCCAGGCTGGGACAGGAGTCGCCTTC	CASSQAGTGVAF
.	.	TRBV7-2	TRBJ2-2	TGTGCCAGCAGCTCTAGCGCCGGGGAGCTGTTTTTT	CASSSSAGELFF
.	TRBD2	TRBV6-6	TRBJ2-5	TGTGCCAGCAGTTACTCGTTAGCGGGGGGCCCCGGGGCCCAGTACTTC	CASSYSLAGGPGAQYF
.	.	TRBV19	TRBJ1-1	TGTGCCAGTAGTATATTGAACGGCCGTGAAGCTTTCTTT	CASSILNGREAFF
.	.	TRBV11-2	TRBJ2-7	TGTGCCAGCAGCTTAACGGAGCACCCGTACTTC	CASSLTEHPYF
once	TRBD2	TRBV3-1/TRBV3-2	TRBJ2-7	TGTGCCAGCAGCCAAGGACTAGCGGGAGTGCACGAGCAGTACTTC	CASSQGLAGVHEQYF
.	.	TRBV7-9	TRBJ2-1	TGTGCCAGCAGCTTGGGCCGCAATGAGCAGTTCTTC	CASSLGRNEQFF
.	.	TRBV3-1/TRBV3-2	TRBJ1-5	TGTGCCAGCATCAAACCCCAGCCCCAGCATTTT	CASIKPQPQHF
.	.	TRBV3-1/TRBV3-2	TRBJ1-5	TGTGCCAGCAGCCGCGGCCCAGATCAGCCCCAGCATTTT	CASSRGPDQPQHF
.	.	TRBV7-2	TRBJ1-2	TGTGCCAGCAGCTTAGAGGTTGGTGGCTACACCTTC	CASSLEVGGYTF
.	TRBD2	TRBV9	TRBJ2-5	TGTGCCAGCAGCGGTGGTACTAGCGGGGGCCGGGGAGAGACCCAGTACTTC	CASSGGTSGGRGETQYF
.	.	TRBV2	TRBJ1-1	TGTGCCAGCAGTGAAGCCACCATGAACACTGAAGCTTTCTTT	CASSEATMNTEAFF
.	.	TRBV21-1	TRBJ1-5	TGTGCCAGCAGCCTCCCGGTAGGGGGAAGGCAGCCCCAGCATTTT	CASSLPVGGRQPQHF
.	TRBD2	TRBV5-6	TRBJ2-3	TGTGCCAGCAGCTTGGATCTAGCGGGGGGTGATACGCAGTATTTT	CASSLDLAGGDTQYF
.	.	TRBV3-1/TRBV3-2	TRBJ2-2	TGTGCCAGCAGCCAAGGAGGGATAAGCGGGGAGCTGTTTTTT	CASSQGGISGELFF
few	.	TRBV9	TRBJ1-1	TGTGCCAGCAGCCCTAGAGGGGAAGTTCCTAGGGCTGAAGCTTTCTTT	CASSPRGEVPRAEAFF
.	.	TRBV6-5	TRBJ1-1	TGTGCCAGCAGCGACCCCGGGACCCTGAACACTGAAGCTTTCTTT	CASSDPGTLNTEAFF
.	TRBD1	TRBV5-4	TRBJ2-5	TGTGCCAGCAGCAGGGGACAGGGGAGGCAAGAGACCCAGTACTTC	CASSRGQGRQETQYF
.	TRBD1	TRBV2	TRBJ1-5	TGTGCCAGCTGGGACAGGGGTAGCAATCAGCCCCAGCATTTT	CASWDRGSNQPQHF
.	.	TRBV6-1	TRBJ2-1	TGTGCCAGCAGTGAGGGGGCCGTAGCCTACAATGAGCAGTTCTTC	CASSEGAVAYNEQFF
.	TRBD1	TRBV19	TRBJ1-2	TGTGCCAGTAGGCCCACAGGGGGAGCTCGGGGCTACACCTTC	CASRPTGGARGYTF
few	.	TRBV7-8	TRBJ1-5	TGTGCCAGCAGCTCGGGTGTTGGCAATCAGCCCCAGCATTTT	CASSSGVGNQPQHF
.	.	TRBV23-1	TRBJ1-2	TGCGCCAGCATTCACAGGGAATCGGCTTATGGCTACACCTTC	CASIHRESAYGYTF
.	TRBD1	TRBV30	TRBJ1-1	TGTGCCTACTCACCGGGACAGGGCACTGAAGCTTTCTTT	CAYSPGQGTEAFF
.	TRBD2	TRBV4-3	TRBJ2-7	TGCGCCAGCAGCCAAGAATGGACTAGCGGGGTTGAGCAGTACTTC	CASSQEWTSGVEQYF
.	TRBD1	TRBV6-1	TRBJ2-7	TGTGCCAGCAGTGAAGCGTGGGACAGGGACCCTCCGCGGACCTACGAGCAGTACTTC	CASSEAWDRDPPRTYEQYF
.	TRBD1	TRBV2	TRBJ1-1	TGTGCCAGCAGCGTTGACAGGGCGAACACTGAAGCTTTCTTT	CASSVDRANTEAFF
few	.	TRBV6-5	TRBJ2-2	TGTGCCGTCCAGGGGCGGACGAACACCGGGGAGCTGTTTTTT	CAVQGRTNTGELFF
.	.	TRBV7-9	TRBJ2-3	TGTGCCAGCAGCTTAGCGGCAAGCACAGATACGCAGTATTTT	CASSLAASTDTQYF
.	.	TRBV11-3	TRBJ2-3	TGTGCCAGCAGCTCCCCTAGATTCCCAGATACGCAGTATTTT	CASSSPRFPDTQYF
.	TRBD2	TRBV5-1	TRBJ2-5	TGCGCCAGCAGCTTGGATGGTAGCGGGGGGACAGAGACCCAGTACTTC	CASSLDGSGGTETQYF
.	.	TRBV29-1	TRBJ2-7	TGCAGCGTTGTCAGGGCTGGGATCTACGAGCAGTACTTC	CSVVRAGIYEQYF
.	.	TRBV4-3	TRBJ2-6	TGCGCCAGCAGCCAAGCCCACGGAACCGGGGCCAACGTCCTGACTTTC	CASSQAHGTGANVLTF
.	.	TRBV18	TRBJ2-1	TGTGCCAGCTCACCAGAACGCGTCAATGAGCAGTTCTTC	CASSPERVNEQFF
.	.	TRBV21-1	TRBJ2-7	TGTGCCAGCAGCAAGGGTACTAGCGGGGGGTCCTACGAGCAGTACTTC	CASSKGTSGGSYEQYF
.	.	TRBV29-1	TRBJ1-3	TGCAGCGTTGACGGGGGGGACTTCACGTCTGGAAACACCATATATTTT	CSVDGGDFTSGNTIYF
.	.	TRBV18	TRBJ1-6	TGTGCCAGCTCACCTTCGGGGGGAGTCGATTCACCCCTCCACTTT	CASSPSGGVDSPLHF
few	.	TRBV7-9	TRBJ2-2	TGTGCCAGCGTCCCTAGCCAGGTCAACACCGGGGAGCTGTTTTTT	CASVPSQVNTGELFF
few	.	TRBV7-9	TRBJ2-5	TGTGCCAGCAGCTTAGATGCGGGGTCCCAGTACTTC	CASSLDAGSQYF
.	.	TRBV19	TRBJ1-5	TGTGCCAGTAGTATGGTGACGGCGACCTATAGCAATCAGCCCCAGCATTTT	CASSMVTATYSNQPQHF
.	TRBD2	TRBV19	TRBJ2-3	TGTGCAACGAGTTCTGGACTAGCGGGAGAAGGTGTTTCAGCAGATACGCAGTATTTT	CATSSGLAGEGVSADTQYF
.	TRBD2	TRBV27	TRBJ2-3	TGTGCCAGCAGTTTATCGAGCGCGACTAGCGGCTTAGACACAGATACGCAGTATTTT	CASSLSSATSGLDTDTQYF
.	.	TRBV5-4	TRBJ1-1	TGTGCCAGCAGCCGTCGGGGGGTGTTCATGAACACTGAAGCTTTCTTT	CASSRRGVFMNTEAFF